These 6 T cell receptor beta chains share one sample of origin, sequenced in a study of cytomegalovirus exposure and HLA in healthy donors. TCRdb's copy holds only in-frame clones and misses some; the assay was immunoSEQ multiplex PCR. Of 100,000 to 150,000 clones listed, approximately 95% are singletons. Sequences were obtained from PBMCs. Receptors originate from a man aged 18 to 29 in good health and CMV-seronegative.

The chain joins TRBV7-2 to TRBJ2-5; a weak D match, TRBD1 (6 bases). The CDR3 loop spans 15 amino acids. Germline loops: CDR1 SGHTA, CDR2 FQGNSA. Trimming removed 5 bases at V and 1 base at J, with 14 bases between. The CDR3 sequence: CASSAGAGLQETQYF. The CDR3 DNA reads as TGTGCCAGCAGCGCAGGGGCGGGTCTCCAAGAGACCCAGTACTTC.

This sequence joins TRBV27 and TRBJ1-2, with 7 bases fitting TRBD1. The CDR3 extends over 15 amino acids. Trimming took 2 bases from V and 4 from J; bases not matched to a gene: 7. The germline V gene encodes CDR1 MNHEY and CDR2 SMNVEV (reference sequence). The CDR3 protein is CASSLAGTGAYGYTF. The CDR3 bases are TGTGCCAGCAGTTTAGCCGGAACAGGGGCCTATGGCTACACCTTC.

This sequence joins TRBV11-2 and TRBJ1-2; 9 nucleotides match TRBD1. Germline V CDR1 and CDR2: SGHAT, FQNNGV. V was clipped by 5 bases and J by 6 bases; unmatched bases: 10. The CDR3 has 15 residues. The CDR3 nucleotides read TGTGCCAGCAGCCACACCACCGGGACAGGGAATGGCTACACCTTC. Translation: CASSHTTGTGNGYTF.

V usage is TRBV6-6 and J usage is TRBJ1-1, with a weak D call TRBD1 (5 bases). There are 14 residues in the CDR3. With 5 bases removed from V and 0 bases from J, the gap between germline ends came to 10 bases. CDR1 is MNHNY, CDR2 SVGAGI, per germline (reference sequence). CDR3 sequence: CASSTRQMNTEAFF. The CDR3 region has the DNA TGTGCCAGCAGTACTCGACAGATGAACACTGAAGCTTTCTTT.

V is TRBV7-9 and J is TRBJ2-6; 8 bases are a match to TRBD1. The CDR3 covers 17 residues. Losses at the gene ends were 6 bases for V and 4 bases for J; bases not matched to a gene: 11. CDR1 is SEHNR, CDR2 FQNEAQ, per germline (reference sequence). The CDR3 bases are TGTGCCAGCAGTCATGGACAGGGCGGAAAGGGGGCCAACGTCCTGACTTTC. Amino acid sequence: CASSHGQGGKGANVLTF.

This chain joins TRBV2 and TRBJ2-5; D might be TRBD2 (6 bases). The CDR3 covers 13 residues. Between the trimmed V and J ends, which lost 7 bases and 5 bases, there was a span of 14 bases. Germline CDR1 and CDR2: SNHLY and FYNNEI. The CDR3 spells CASMGAEGETQYF. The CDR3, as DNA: TGTGCCAGCATGGGAGCGGAGGGGGAGACCCAGTACTTC.